The present entry profiles one TCR beta chain with its context. Its antigen is undetermined. This entry belongs to a study of T cell responses to AZD1222 COVID-19 vaccine. Profiled with immunoSEQ multiplex PCR; TCRdb holds only in-frame clones, not every one. The sample has roughly 50,000 clones, around 90% seen once; the top ten hold less than 2%. The V gene's germline CDR1 is SGHKS and CDR2 YYEKEE (reference sequence). This CDR3 has 16 residues. V lost 3 bases and J lost 9; bases outside the gene matches: 8. Study-level findings and limits: Recipients of AZD1222 seropositive at baseline numbered only 6 or 7. Sampling captured repertoires only after the peak T cell response.

The source is an adult in good health. Here the sequenced sample was peripheral blood, taken on day 0 of AZD1222 vaccination. The chain uses TRBV5-5 and TRBJ2-1, with 14 bases aligning to TRBD2. The CDR3 here is CASSSEPGLAGAEQFF. Written as DNA, the CDR3 is TGTGCCAGCAGCTCCGAACCGGGACTAGCGGGAGCTGAGCAGTTCTTC.